The 23 T cell receptor beta chains below were found in one sample sequenced in a study of blood T cell repertoires in COVID-19. Clones were read by immunoSEQ multiplex PCR, and TCRdb kept only the in-frame ones, dropping some. The sample holds some 150,000 clones; roughly 82% are singletons and the top ten take 7.2%. Source material: peripheral blood. These receptors were obtained from a woman in her forties or fifties in a cohort sampled during active or convalescent COVID-19.

The chain links TRBV3-1 (or the pseudogene TRBV3-2) to TRBJ1-5, with D unclear. This CDR3 spans 15 amino acids. V lost 0 bases and J lost 0, with 6 bases in between. Germline V lookup: CDR1 LGHDT, CDR2 YNNKEL (reference sequence). CDR3 region: CASSQEGSSNQPQHF. Here the CDR3 DNA reads TGTGCCAGCAGCCAAGAAGGGAGTAGCAATCAGCCCCAGCATTTT.

The V gene is TRBV5-1, the J gene TRBJ2-2; unclear D gene. With 2 bases removed from V and 1 base from J, the gap between germline ends came to 9 bases. CDR3 length: 15 amino acids. Germline CDR1 is SGHRS and CDR2 is YFSETQ. CDR3 amino acids: CASSFPQENTGELFF. CDR3 nucleotide sequence: TGCGCCAGCAGCTTTCCGCAGGAGAACACCGGGGAGCTGTTTTTT.

The chain joins TRBV12-5 to TRBJ1-3, with 10 bases fitting TRBD1. The trim removed 5 bases at V and 7 bases at J, leaving 8 bases unmatched. CDR3 length: 15 residues. The V gene's germline CDR1 is LGHNT and CDR2 FRNRAP. The CDR3 bases are TGTGCTAGTGGTCCAGGACAGGGGGATTACAACACCATATATTTT. Protein: CASGPGQGDYNTIYF.

J is TRBJ1-2 and V is TRBV5-1, with D hard to call. This CDR3 spans 15 amino acids. V lost 4 bases to trimming and J lost 0 bases, with 13 bases between them. From germline, CDR1 is SGHRS and CDR2 YFSETQ. The CDR3 here is CASSLPGRSNYGYTF. The CDR3 bases are TGCGCCAGCAGCCTCCCCGGCAGGTCTAACTATGGCTACACCTTC.

The chain has TRBV9 and TRBJ1-2; maybe TRBD1 (6 bases). Germline V gene sequence: CDR1 SGDLS, CDR2 YYNGEE. V shed 0 bases and J shed 8 bases, with 11 bases lying between them. This CDR3 spans 13 amino acids. CDR3 DNA sequence: TGTGCCAGCAGCGTAGAGGGGGTATCCGGCTACACCTTC. Protein sequence: CASSVEGVSGYTF.

In this sample, this clone turned up a few times. J is TRBJ1-1 and V is TRBV4-2; 10 nucleotides match TRBD1. Trimming at V came to 0 bases and at J to 7 bases, leaving 8 bases not matched to a gene. CDR3 size: 16 residues. Germline V lookup: CDR1 LGHNA, CDR2 YNFKEQ. CDR3 nucleotides: TGTGCCAGCAGCCAAGATCTCCGGGACAGGGGACGTGAAGCTTTCTTT. Protein product: CASSQDLRDRGREAFF.

For this clone: A much larger clone differs from this one at a single base, so this may be a read error. The J gene is TRBJ2-5, the V gene TRBV9, with 7 bases lining up with TRBD2. Looked up from germline, CDR1 is SGDLS and CDR2 is YYNGEE. The CDR3 sequence is 15 residues long. V shed 3 bases and J 5 bases; nucleotides not matched to a gene: 10. DNA of the CDR3: TGTGCCAGCAGCGAAGGACTAGGGGCGGGCGAGACCCAGTACTTC. Encoded protein: CASSEGLGAGETQYF.

This clone has only a few counts. This chain uses TRBV6-4 with TRBJ2-3; no firm D call. Trimming took 8 bases from V and 2 from J, leaving 17 bases between them. Germline V CDR1 and CDR2: MRHNA, SNTAGT. The CDR3 has 15 amino acids. The CDR3 loop is CASRADPSFTDTQYF. CDR3 nucleotides: TGTGCCAGCCGAGCTGATCCGAGTTTCACAGATACGCAGTATTTT.

The chain recombines TRBV6-6 with TRBJ2-7; maybe TRBD2 (5 bases). Germline-derived CDR1 and CDR2 are MNHNY and SVGAGI (reference sequence). The CDR3 is made up of 15 amino acids. V was clipped by 0 bases and J by 2 bases, with 11 bases between them. The CDR3 spells CASSYSRGAAYEQYF. The CDR3 nucleotides are TGTGCCAGCAGTTACTCTCGGGGAGCCGCCTACGAGCAGTACTTC.

The chain employs TRBV7-6 and TRBJ2-3; TRBD2 aligns across 16 bases. This CDR3 comprises 18 residues. Germline V gene lookup returns CDR1 SGHVS and CDR2 FNYEAQ. Trimming took 5 bases from V and 7 from J; bases not matched to a gene: 12. The DNA of the CDR3 is TGTGCCAGCAGCCCAATGACGGGACTAGCGGGGGGGAGGAATACGCAGTATTTT. It yields the protein CASSPMTGLAGGRNTQYF.

The rearrangement joins TRBV7-2 to TRBJ2-1; 11 positions match TRBD2. Germline V gene lookup returns CDR1 SGHTA and CDR2 FQGNSA. This CDR3 is built from 17 residues. J gave up 8 bases and V 1 base, and 10 bases lay outside the gene matches. The CDR3 bases are TGTGCCAGCAGCTTAGTTTCCGCTAGCGGGGGGCCAGATGAGCAGTTCTTC. Translating gives CASSLVSASGGPDEQFF.

V gene TRBV10-3 combines with J gene TRBJ1-1, with a possible D match to TRBD1 (5 bases). The germline V gene encodes CDR1 ENHRY and CDR2 SYGVKD. CDR3 length equals 12 residues. The germline V and J ends were trimmed by 6 bases and 3 bases, with 8 bases remaining between them. CDR3 nucleotides: TGTGCCATCAGCAGGGAGGACACTGAAGCTTTCTTT. Translation: CAISREDTEAFF.

The V and J genes are TRBV19 and TRBJ1-4; D possibly corresponds to TRBD1 (5 bases). Germline loops: CDR1 LNHDA, CDR2 SQIVND (reference sequence). Deletions cut 1 base from V and 7 bases from J, with 10 bases between. The CDR3 is 14 amino acids. The CDR3 sequence: CASSIGGGSEKLFF. CDR3 DNA: TGTGCCAGTAGTATAGGGGGCGGGAGTGAAAAACTGTTTTTT.

The chain is built from TRBV6-2 or TRBV6-3 and TRBJ1-5; TRBD1 is a possible D gene (6 bases). The V and J ends lost 5 bases and 0 bases respectively, with 11 bases between them. Germline assignment: CDR1 MNHEY and CDR2 SVGEGT. This CDR3 has 15 amino acids. The CDR3 sequence: CASSKGQNSNQPQHF. CDR3 in DNA: TGTGCCAGCAGTAAAGGACAGAATAGCAATCAGCCCCAGCATTTT.

This clone was seen a single time. V usage is TRBV7-2 and J usage is TRBJ2-3; 12 bases fit TRBD2. V shed 6 bases, J shed 2 bases, and the junction held 6 bases outside the gene matches. Germline lookup yields CDR1 SGHTA and CDR2 FQGNSA. CDR3 length equals 16 residues. CDR3 sequence reads: CASRRRLAGATDTQYF. As DNA, the CDR3 is TGTGCCAGCAGGCGGAGACTAGCGGGGGCCACAGATACGCAGTATTTT.

The V call is TRBV19, the J call TRBJ2-7; the D gene is possibly TRBD1 (6 bases). This CDR3 spans 13 amino acids. V was clipped by 10 bases and J by 6 bases, with 19 bases between them. CDR1 is LNHDA, CDR2 SQIVND, per germline (reference sequence). CDR3 nucleotide sequence: TGTGCCACCAGGACAGTTGGGTCGCGCGAGCAGTACTTC. Amino acids: CATRTVGSREQYF.

The chain links TRBV3-1 (or the pseudogene TRBV3-2) to TRBJ2-7; 9 nucleotides line up with TRBD1. V shed 3 bases, J shed 5 bases, and the junction held 8 bases outside the gene matches. Germline loops: CDR1 LGHDT, CDR2 YNNKEL (reference sequence). The CDR3 consists of 15 residues. CDR3 region: CASSHSGTGNDEQYF. CDR3 DNA: TGTGCCAGCAGCCACTCCGGGACAGGGAACGACGAGCAGTACTTC.

V is TRBV5-6 and J is TRBJ1-2; D not certain. The germline V gene has CDR1 SGHDT and CDR2 YYEEEE. The CDR3 spans 11 residues. With 4 bases removed from V and 5 bases from J, the gap between germline ends came to 6 bases. In DNA, the CDR3 is TGTGCCAGCAGCAGTACTTATGGCTACACCTTC. It specifies CASSSTYGYTF.

The chain combines TRBV5-1 with TRBJ2-1; the match to TRBD2 covers 7 bases. Germline trimming cut 0 bases from V and 6 bases from J; bases unmatched to any gene: 6. The length of the CDR3 is 15 residues. The germline V gene encodes CDR1 SGHRS and CDR2 YFSETQ. The CDR3 DNA sequence: TGCGCCAGCAGCTTGGCGGGGGGAAGGGGCAATGAGCAGTTCTTC. It yields the protein CASSLAGGRGNEQFF.

The V gene is TRBV19, the J gene TRBJ2-3; TRBD1 is a possible D gene (6 bases). Trimming took 7 bases from V and 1 from J, leaving 15 bases between them. Germline V gene data show CDR1 as LNHDA and CDR2 as SQIVND (reference sequence). The CDR3 is 15 amino acids. The CDR3 coding sequence is TGTGCCAGTACCCCGACAGGACGGGGCACAGATACGCAGTATTTT. Its translation is CASTPTGRGTDTQYF.

This chain joins TRBV3-1 (or the pseudogene TRBV3-2) and TRBJ1-5, with a possible D match to TRBD1 (5 bases). Looked up from germline, CDR1 is LGHDT and CDR2 is YNNKEL (reference sequence). The CDR3 consists of 14 residues. V gave up 3 bases and J gave up 2 bases, with 8 bases separating them. In DNA form, the CDR3 reads TGTGCCAGCAGCCACCGGGGGGGCAATCAGCCCCAGCATTTT. It yields the protein CASSHRGGNQPQHF.

This chain uses TRBV27 with TRBJ2-7; 9 bases are shared with TRBD1. The junction had 5 bases not matched to a gene; V was cut back by 5 bases and J by 3 bases. The CDR3 consists of 14 residues. Germline CDR1 reads MNHEY; CDR2 reads SMNVEV (reference sequence). This CDR3 is CASSAGTGYYEQYF. DNA of the CDR3: TGTGCCAGCAGTGCCGGGACAGGGTACTACGAGCAGTACTTC.

This clone was counted a single time. The chain recombines TRBV5-1 with TRBJ2-5; no definite D call. The CDR3 totals 14 residues. The germline V gene has CDR1 SGHRS and CDR2 YFSETQ. V lost 2 bases and J 0 bases, leaving 8 bases between the germline ends. The CDR3 region has the DNA TGCGCCAGCAGCTTCCTCAGTTACCAAGAGACCCAGTACTTC. Encoded protein: CASSFLSYQETQYF.